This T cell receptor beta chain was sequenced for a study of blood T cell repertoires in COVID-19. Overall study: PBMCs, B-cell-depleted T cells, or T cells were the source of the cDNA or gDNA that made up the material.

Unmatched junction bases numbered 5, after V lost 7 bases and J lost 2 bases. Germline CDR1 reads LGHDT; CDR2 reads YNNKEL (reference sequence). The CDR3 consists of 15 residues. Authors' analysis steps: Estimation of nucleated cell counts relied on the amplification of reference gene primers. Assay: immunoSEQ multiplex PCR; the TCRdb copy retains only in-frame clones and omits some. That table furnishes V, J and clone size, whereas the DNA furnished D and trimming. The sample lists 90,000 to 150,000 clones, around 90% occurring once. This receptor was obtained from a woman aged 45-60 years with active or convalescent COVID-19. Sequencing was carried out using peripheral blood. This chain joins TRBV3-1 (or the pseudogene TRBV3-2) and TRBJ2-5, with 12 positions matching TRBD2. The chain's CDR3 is CASNLAGGPQETQYF. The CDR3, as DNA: TGTGCCAGCAACCTAGCGGGAGGGCCACAAGAGACCCAGTACTTC.